These 12 T cell receptor beta chains were all obtained from the same sample, sequenced in a study of blood T cells in healthy people across ages. The second PCR ran about 6 to 12 cycles with a sample-barcoded 5' primer and J-beta primers. A single record per CDR3 protein comes from TCRdb applying MiXCR to the 5' RACE reads. The sample lists about 1.4 million distinct CDR3 sequences, approximately 59% seen once, with 6.5% to 8.5% in the top ten. The sequenced material came from blood. Receptors originate from a man aged 18 to 30 in good health.

The chain links TRBV7-2 to TRBJ2-3; 7 bases are shared with TRBD2. This CDR3 spans 15 amino acids. Germline CDR1 reads SGHTA; CDR2 reads FQGNSA. V lost 2 bases to trimming and J lost 5 bases; unmatched junction nucleotides: 7. CDR3 in DNA: TGTGCCAGCAGCTTAATAAGCGGGGCAGGAGATACGCAGTATTTT. Protein sequence: CASSLISGAGDTQYF.

The chain employs TRBV29-1 and TRBJ2-1; a possible D gene is TRBD1 (6 bases). The CDR3 is 14 amino acids. Germline CDR1 reads SQVTM; CDR2 reads ANQGSEA. Trimming removed 6 bases at V and 2 bases at J, with 14 bases between. The DNA for the CDR3 is TGCAGCGTAAACCGGGGACAAACCTACAATGAGCAGTTCTTC. Translation: CSVNRGQTYNEQFF.

This chain uses TRBV28 with TRBJ2-4; 7 nucleotides align to TRBD1. The assigned J gene may be wrong: the sequence end matches TRBJ2-7 better. The CDR3 totals 12 residues. Germline V gene sequence: CDR1 MDHEN, CDR2 SYDVKM. CDR3 bases: TGTGCCACCCGGGACAGTTACTACGAGCAGTACTTC. This gives the protein CATRDSYYEQYF.

This clonotype was recorded at least ten times. The chain recombines TRBV27 with TRBJ2-2; maybe TRBD1 (6 bases). V was pared by 6 bases and J by 1 base, with 9 bases between. Germline assignment: CDR1 MNHEY and CDR2 SMNVEV (reference sequence). The CDR3 is 14 amino acids. CDR3 DNA: TGTGCCAGCAGCCTGGGACAGAACACCGGGGAGCTGTTTTTT. It encodes CASSLGQNTGELFF.

The DNA of the CDR3 is TGTGCCAGCAGCTTAGCCCCGGGACAGGCGACCTACGAGCAGTACTTC. The encoded protein is CASSLAPGQATYEQYF. The rearrangement links TRBV7-9 to TRBJ2-7; 8 bases match TRBD1. The CDR3 loop spans 16 amino acids. The germline gives CDR1 SEHNR, CDR2 FQNEAQ (reference sequence). J was trimmed by 2 bases and V by 0 bases; bases with no gene match: 6.

The chain has TRBV29-1 and TRBJ1-1, with D possibly matching TRBD1 (5 bases). The CDR3 is made up of 12 amino acids. Between the trimmed V and J ends, which lost 5 bases and 4 bases, there was a span of 11 bases. CDR1 is SQVTM and CDR2 is ANQGSEA in the germline V gene. CDR3 bases: TGCAGCGTTTTACTCGGGGCCACTGAAGCTTTCTTT. Protein product: CSVLLGATEAFF.

The chain couples TRBV5-6 to TRBJ2-5, with 7 bases identical to TRBD1. CDR1 and CDR2 from the germline V gene are SGHDT and YYEEEE. This CDR3 contains 16 residues. V dropped 0 bases and J dropped 5; count of bases not matched to a gene: 10. The CDR3 coding sequence is TGTGCCAGCAGCTTGGCTCGGCAGGGGGTGCGGGAGACCCAGTACTTC. This codes for CASSLARQGVRETQYF.

J is TRBJ2-3 and V is TRBV10-3; either TRBD1 or TRBD2 may supply D (6 bases each). Germline CDR1 reads ENHRY; CDR2 reads SYGVKD. The length of the CDR3 is 14 residues. Trimming removed 2 bases at V and 10 bases at J, with 16 bases between. CDR3 sequence: CAISEATGTLPQYF. CDR3 coding DNA: TGTGCCATCAGTGAGGCTACAGGGACTCTTCCGCAGTATTTT.

CDR3 DNA: TGTGCCAGCAGTTTTCCGATAGGGCGGGGGGGCCGTAATGAGCAGTTCTTC. This translates into CASSFPIGRGGRNEQFF. The rearrangement joins TRBV28 to TRBJ2-1, with 9 bases that match TRBD2. V dropped 3 bases and J dropped 7; count of bases not matched to a gene: 13. The CDR3 has 17 residues. Germline V lookup: CDR1 MDHEN, CDR2 SYDVKM. Filled out from reference TRBV28 and TRBJ2-1, the complete variable domain reads DVKVTQSSRYLVKRTGEKVFLECVQDMDHENMFWYRQDPGLGLRLIYFSYDVKMKEKGDIPEGYSVSREKKERFSLILESASTNQTSMYLCASSFPIGRGGRNEQFFGPGTRLTVL.

In the case of this clonotype: It may be a read error: a sequence one base away is much more abundant. The rearrangement joins TRBV7-2 to TRBJ2-7; TRBD2 is a possible D gene (5 bases). V lost 4 bases, J lost 4 bases, and 11 bases lay in between. The CDR3 is 13 amino acids. Germline CDR1 reads SGHTA; CDR2 reads FQGNSA. Here the CDR3 reads CTSSSWTGYEQYF. The DNA for the CDR3 is TGTACCAGCAGCTCCTGGACGGGGTACGAGCAGTACTTC.

This sequence joins TRBV7-2 and TRBJ2-7; a weak D match, TRBD2 (6 bases). The germline V gene encodes CDR1 SGHTA and CDR2 FQGNSA. This CDR3 has 13 residues. V lost 1 base and J 10 bases, leaving 14 bases between the germline ends. CDR3 bases: TGTGCCAGCAGCTTAGAGACTAGAGTCCCCCAGTACTTC. Translated, it gives CASSLETRVPQYF. Full variable domain (rest looked up from reference TRBV7-2 and TRBJ2-7): GAGVSQSPSNKVTEKGKDVELRCDPISGHTALYWYRQSLGQGLEFLIYFQGNSAPDKSGLPSDRFSAERTGGSVSTLTIQRTQQEDSAVYLCASSLETRVPQYFGPGTRLTVT.

This chain links TRBV18 with TRBJ2-3; D not resolved. The CDR3 loop spans 15 amino acids. In germline, CDR1 is KGHSH, CDR2 LQKENI. V lost 2 bases and J lost 2, with 11 bases in between. The CDR3 nucleotides are TGTGCCAGCTCACCAAGTGGCCATTCCACAGATACGCAGTATTTT. This codes for CASSPSGHSTDTQYF.